The 7 T cell receptor beta chains in this list originate from one sample, sequenced in a study of monozygotic twins with cystic fibrosis. Data came from immunoSEQ multiplex PCR; TCRdb stores just in-frame clones and leaves some out. In the table there are tens of thousands of clones, about 97% of which are singletons. Sequencing was done on a sample of blood. The source is a girl aged 5-17 years with cystic fibrosis.

The chain is built from TRBV7-2 and TRBJ1-1; D gene ambiguous. Looked up from germline, CDR1 is SGHTA and CDR2 is FQGNSA. V gave up 5 bases and J gave up 4 bases, with 11 bases separating them. The CDR3 sequence is 13 residues long. In DNA, the CDR3 is TGTGCCAGCAGCCTGGGGATTCCCACTGAAGCTTTCTTT. Protein: CASSLGIPTEAFF.

The CDR3 reads CASSLVTSGRITGELFF. CDR3 nucleotide sequence: TGTGCCAGCAGCTTAGTGACTAGCGGGAGGATCACCGGGGAGCTGTTTTTT. The chain uses TRBV7-2 and TRBJ2-2; 13 bases align to TRBD2. With V trimmed by 1 base and J by 4 bases, 3 bases remained unmatched. This CDR3 region has 17 residues. Germline CDR1 reads SGHTA; CDR2 reads FQGNSA.

This rearrangement joins TRBV15 to TRBJ1-2; tentative D call: TRBD1 (5 bases). V was trimmed by 5 bases and J by 2 bases, leaving 18 bases between them. Germline values: CDR1 LNHNV, CDR2 YYDKDF (reference sequence). The CDR3 runs to 16 residues. For the CDR3, the DNA is TGTGCCACCAGCTCCTCTAGGGGTACAGCCAACTATGGCTACACCTTC. Protein sequence: CATSSSRGTANYGYTF. The full variable domain, its missing parts supplied by reference TRBV15 and TRBJ1-2, is DAMVIQNPRYQVTQFGKPVTLSCSQTLNHNVMYWYQQKSSQAPKLLFHYYDKDFNNEADTPDNFQSRRPNTSFCFLDIRSPGLGDTAMYLCATSSSRGTANYGYTFGSGTRLTVV.

The chain is built from TRBV9 and TRBJ1-1, with 7 bases aligning to TRBD1. After removal of 5 bases from V and 4 bases from J, the junction contained 8 bases not matched to a gene. This CDR3 contains 14 residues. The V gene's germline CDR1 is SGDLS and CDR2 YYNGEE. CDR3 sequence reads: CASSRQGLSTEAFF. CDR3 nucleotides: TGTGCCAGCAGTCGACAGGGTTTAAGCACTGAAGCTTTCTTT.

The chain carries TRBV13 and TRBJ2-7; 7 bases align to TRBD1. Germline V gene lookup returns CDR1 PRHDT and CDR2 FYEKMQ (reference sequence). J was trimmed by 2 bases and V by 5 bases; bases with no gene match: 6. The CDR3 sequence is 14 residues long. The CDR3 is CASSPRDSPYEQYF. The DNA of the CDR3 is TGTGCCAGCAGCCCCCGGGACAGTCCCTACGAGCAGTACTTC.

The chain has TRBV5-4 and TRBJ1-1, with 9 bases fitting TRBD1. The CDR3 totals 13 residues. J was trimmed by 5 bases and V by 2 bases; bases with no gene match: 1. Looked up from germline, CDR1 is SGHNT and CDR2 is YYREEE (reference sequence). The CDR3 DNA is TGTGCCAGCAGCTTTGGACAGGGGACTGAAGCTTTCTTT. This translates into CASSFGQGTEAFF.

In DNA, the CDR3 is TGTGCCAGCAGTGGATATGGGGGTAATGAAAAACTGTTTTTT. It is translated as CASSGYGGNEKLFF. The rearrangement uses TRBV6-1 and TRBJ1-4, with TRBD1 as a possible D gene (5 bases). V was pared by 4 bases and J by 4 bases, with 10 bases between. Germline lookup yields CDR1 MNHNS and CDR2 SASEGT. The CDR3 is made up of 14 amino acids.